This TCR beta chain was recovered during a study of CD8 T cells in ankylosing spondylitis. This clonotype was counted only a few times. Its antigen is not identified. Broader study findings: Fewer than ten highly homologous variants made up a TCR beta motif that seemed to typify ankylosing spondylitis blood.

TCRdb re-derived calls from the 5' RACE reads in MiXCR, one entry per CDR3 protein. The data hold about 540,000 distinct CDR3 sequences, with about 13% observed a single time. The CDR3 spans 13 residues. The germline V gene encodes CDR1 SGHVS and CDR2 FQNEAQ. With 9 bases removed from V and 4 bases from J, the gap between germline ends came to 15 bases. The sequence came from a male donor with ankylosing spondylitis. The V call is TRBV7-8, the J call TRBJ1-1; D is unclear. The source material was blood, either unsorted or a sorted T cell fraction (not recorded which). CDR3 sequence reads: CASTGQARTEAFF. In DNA form, the CDR3 reads TGTGCCAGTACGGGTCAGGCGCGCACTGAAGCTTTCTTT. Using reference TRBV7-8 and TRBJ1-1 for the parts outside the CDR3, the full variable domain is GAGVSQSPRYKVAKRGQDVALRCDPISGHVSLFWYQQALGQGPEFLTYFQNEAQLDKSGLPSDRFFAERPEGSVSTLKIQRTQQEDSAVYLCASTGQARTEAFFGQGTRLTVV.